The source of this T cell receptor beta chain is a study of cytomegalovirus exposure and HLA in healthy donors. Study-level information: HLA-typed donors contributed 65 million to 95 million unique TCRs, which were held in an early data release. Whole-study findings and limits: The authors listed around 150 TCR beta chains as cytomegalovirus-associated. Common viral pathogens (according to a later analysis) appeared linked to several of the most significant clusters.

The PCR contained 60 Vbeta and 13 Jbeta primers. Authors' methods: Later, an analysis found around 77 million unique TCR beta chains, and some 10 million of these were shared. Measured with immunoSEQ multiplex PCR; TCRdb has only the in-frame clones, and not every one. Clonal size and the V and J genes are those of that table, whereas D and trimming came from the DNA. The repertoire has about 170,000 clones, about four fifths of them found once; the top ten carry nearly 2.5%. As for this clone: Its matching antigen is unknown.

The ends lost 4 bases at V and 1 base at J; junction bases unmatched: 3. Germline-derived CDR1 and CDR2 are MGHDK and SYGVNS. The CDR3 runs 15 residues. The receptor was isolated from a male donor in good health and CMV-seronegative. The chain uses TRBV25-1 and TRBJ2-2; 7 nucleotides line up with TRBD2. Sequencing used PBMCs. The CDR3 reads CASSVASGNTGELFF. Written as DNA, the CDR3 is TGTGCCAGCAGTGTCGCTAGCGGGAACACCGGGGAGCTGTTTTTT.